The 10 T cell receptor beta chains listed next were all sequenced from one sample in a study of cytomegalovirus exposure and HLA in healthy donors. The PCR was carried out with 60 Vbeta primers and 13 Jbeta primers. TCRdb's copy holds only in-frame clones and misses some; the assay was immunoSEQ multiplex PCR. The sample carries some 180,000 clones, about 81% recorded once. The sequenced sample was PBMCs. These receptors were collected from a man aged 35-49 years in good health and CMV-seronegative.

CDR3 DNA sequence: TGTGCCAGCAGTTCCCAGACAGGCTACGAGCAGTACTTC. This sequence encodes CASSSQTGYEQYF. The chain recombines TRBV6-5 with TRBJ2-7, with D possibly matching TRBD1 (6 bases). V lost 4 bases and J 3 bases, leaving 10 bases between the germline ends. CDR1 and CDR2 (germline): MNHEY, SVGAGI. There are 13 residues in the CDR3.

The chain is built from TRBV4-2 and TRBJ2-6, with 9 bases identical to TRBD2. J was trimmed by 0 bases and V by 1 base; bases with no gene match: 4. Germline lookup yields CDR1 LGHNA and CDR2 YNFKEQ. This CDR3 comprises 18 residues. In DNA, the CDR3 is TGTGCCAGCAGCCAAGCCGGAGCGGGAGGCTCTGGGGCCAACGTCCTGACTTTC. This sequence encodes CASSQAGAGGSGANVLTF.

V is TRBV18 and J is TRBJ1-1, with TRBD1 matching 8 bases. Trimming cost V 5 bases and J 2 bases; bases outside gene matches: 4. Germline V gene lookup returns CDR1 KGHSH and CDR2 LQKENI. There are 14 residues in the CDR3. The CDR3 spells CASSFDRGNTEAFF. The CDR3 DNA follows: TGTGCCAGCTCATTTGACAGGGGTAACACTGAAGCTTTCTTT.

The chain is built from TRBV28 and TRBJ1-4, with 8 bases aligning to TRBD1. The germline CDR1 and CDR2 sequences are MDHEN and SYDVKM. The V gene end was trimmed by 3 bases and the J gene end by 8 bases; junction bases not matched to a gene: 8. The CDR3 sequence is 15 residues long. This CDR3 reads CASSLGRQGTEKLFF. CDR3 nucleotide sequence: TGTGCCAGCAGTTTGGGGCGACAGGGGACAGAAAAACTGTTTTTT. Full variable domain (outside the CDR3, taken from reference TRBV28 and TRBJ1-4): DVKVTQSSRYLVKRTGEKVFLECVQDMDHENMFWYRQDPGLGLRLIYFSYDVKMKEKGDIPEGYSVSREKKERFSLILESASTNQTSMYLCASSLGRQGTEKLFFGSGTQLSVL.

V usage is TRBV11-3 and J usage is TRBJ2-5; TRBD1 agrees at 7 bases. V shed 5 bases and J 5 bases; nucleotides not matched to a gene: 5. Germline V gene lookup returns CDR1 SGHNT and CDR2 YENEEA. The CDR3 is made up of 13 amino acids. DNA of the CDR3: TGTGCCAGCAGCCTGGACAGGATTGAGACCCAGTACTTC. Translated, it gives CASSLDRIETQYF. The variable domain in full, with the rest retrieved from reference TRBV11-3 and TRBJ2-5, is EAGVVQSPRYKIIEKKQPVAFWCNPISGHNTLYWYLQNLGQGPELLIRYENEEAVDDSQLPKDRFSAERLKGVDSTLKIQPAELGDSAVYLCASSLDRIETQYFGPGTRLLVL.

This clone has just one count. V gene TRBV30 combines with J gene TRBJ2-7; 8 bases map to TRBD1. Trimming at V came to 8 bases and at J to 9 bases, leaving 12 bases not matched to a gene. CDR3 length: 12 residues. In germline, CDR1 is GTSNPN, CDR2 SVGIG (reference sequence). This chain's CDR3 is CAHRAGGGTQYF. Here the CDR3 DNA reads TGTGCCCACAGGGCAGGGGGCGGAACGCAGTACTTC.

The rearrangement joins TRBV7-9 to TRBJ2-5, with 11 nucleotides matching TRBD2. The V segment lost 1 base and the J segment 4 bases; nucleotides outside the gene matches: 8. The germline V gene encodes CDR1 SEHNR and CDR2 FQNEAQ (reference sequence). There are 17 residues in the CDR3. CDR3 region: CASSLGTSGPGLETQYF. DNA of the CDR3: TGTGCCAGCAGCTTAGGGACTAGCGGGCCGGGGTTAGAGACCCAGTACTTC.

The chain joins TRBV2 to TRBJ2-2; 7 positions match TRBD1. V shed 10 bases, J shed 3 bases, and the junction held 5 bases outside the gene matches. Germline V gene sequence: CDR1 SNHLY, CDR2 FYNNEI. The CDR3 covers 13 residues. This CDR3 is CATRDSYTGELFF. The CDR3 bases are TGTGCCACCCGGGACAGCTACACCGGGGAGCTGTTTTTT.

The V and J genes are TRBV28 and TRBJ2-7; D may be TRBD1 (6 bases). The CDR3 contains 13 residues. The V gene's germline CDR1 is MDHEN and CDR2 SYDVKM. Trimming took 3 bases from V and 7 from J, leaving 13 bases between them. CDR3 sequence (DNA): TGTGCCAGCAGTTTGGTCCAGGGGTTGGAGCAGTACTTC. Translated, it gives CASSLVQGLEQYF.

V gene TRBV7-2 combines with J gene TRBJ2-1; possibly TRBD1 for D (6 bases). This CDR3 is 15 amino acids long. V was cut by 5 bases and J by 8 bases, with 19 bases left in between. From germline, CDR1 is SGHTA and CDR2 FQGNSA. CDR3 nucleotides: TGTGCCAGCAGCCAGACAGGCCCGGCTAGCCATGAGCAGTTCTTC. It is translated as CASSQTGPASHEQFF.